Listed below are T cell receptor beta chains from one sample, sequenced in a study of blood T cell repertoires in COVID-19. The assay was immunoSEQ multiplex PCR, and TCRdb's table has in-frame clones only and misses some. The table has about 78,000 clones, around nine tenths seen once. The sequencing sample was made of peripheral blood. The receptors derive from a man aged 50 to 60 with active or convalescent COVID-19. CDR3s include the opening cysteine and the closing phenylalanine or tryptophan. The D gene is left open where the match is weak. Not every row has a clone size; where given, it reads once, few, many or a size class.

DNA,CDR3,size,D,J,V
TGTGCCTGGAGGCGGCAGAACACCGGGGAGCTGTTTTTT,CAWRRQNTGELFF,-,-,TRBJ2-2,TRBV30
TGTGCCAGCAGCCAAGGAGGACTAGCTTTTCACAATGAGCAGTTCTTC,CASSQGGLAFHNEQFF,-,TRBD2,TRBJ2-1,TRBV3-1/TRBV3-2
TGTGCCAGCAGGGGGACAGGTAACACCGGGGAGCTGTTTTTT,CASRGTGNTGELFF,-,TRBD1,TRBJ2-2,TRBV2
TGCGCCAGCAGAGGAGGGCAAGAGACCCAGTACTTC,CASRGGQETQYF,-,-,TRBJ2-5,TRBV4-1
TGTGCCAGTAGTATTGCAGGGGGGAACACAGATACGCAGTATTTT,CASSIAGGNTDTQYF,-,-,TRBJ2-3,TRBV19
TGTGCCAGCAGCCGATTCGGGGACACTGAAGCTTTCTTT,CASSRFGDTEAFF,-,-,TRBJ1-1,TRBV7-9
TGTGCCAGCTCACCATCGATCTTCGGTGAGCAGTTCTTC,CASSPSIFGEQFF,-,-,TRBJ2-1,TRBV18
TGTGCCAGTAGGTTGAGCTCTGGGGCCAACGTCCTGACTTTC,CASRLSSGANVLTF,-,-,TRBJ2-6,TRBV19
TGTGCCAGCAGTTTAGAACAGGGACCCTACGAGCAGTACTTC,CASSLEQGPYEQYF,-,-,TRBJ2-7,TRBV28
TGCGCCAGCAGTGACGGTAATTCACCCCTCCACTTT,CASSDGNSPLHF,-,-,TRBJ1-6,TRBV10-2
TGTGCCAGCAGGGGGGGGACATACTATGGCTACACCTTC,CASRGGTYYGYTF,-,-,TRBJ1-2,TRBV6-5
TGCGCCAGCAGCTTGGCTAGCGGGGGAGGGGAGACCCAGTACTTC,CASSLASGGGETQYF,-,TRBD2,TRBJ2-5,TRBV5-1
TGTGCCAGCGGAGCTCTAGGCCTCGGCACAGATACGCAGTATTTT,CASGALGLGTDTQYF,-,-,TRBJ2-3,TRBV28
TGTGCCAGTAGTAGCGGACAGGGAGTGCAAGAGACCCAGTACTTC,CASSSGQGVQETQYF,-,TRBD1,TRBJ2-5,TRBV19
TGTGCCAGCAGCCCTAGACGGGACACCTTCTATGGCTACACCTTC,CASSPRRDTFYGYTF,-,-,TRBJ1-2,TRBV11-2
TGTGCCAGCAGCCAAGATAAGAGCTCCTATAATTCACCCCTCCACTTT,CASSQDKSSYNSPLHF,-,-,TRBJ1-6,TRBV4-2
TGTGCCAGCTCAGCGATGACTAGCGGGGGAGGGGAGACCCAGTACTTC,CASSAMTSGGGETQYF,-,TRBD2,TRBJ2-5,TRBV18
TGTGCCAGCAGCTGGGACAGGAAAAATTCACCCCTCCACTTT,CASSWDRKNSPLHF,-,TRBD1,TRBJ1-6,TRBV5-6
TGTGCCAGCAGTTTAAACACAGGGTTTAGGTACTTC,CASSLNTGFRYF,-,-,TRBJ2-4,TRBV12-3/TRBV12-4
TGTGCCAGTAGTTCTAGTGCAACTAATGAAAAACTGTTTTTT,CASSSSATNEKLFF,-,-,TRBJ1-4,TRBV19
TGTGCCAGTAGTCCGGGACAGCAAGAGACCCAGTACTTC,CASSPGQQETQYF,few,TRBD1,TRBJ2-5,TRBV19
TGCGCCAGCAGCTCGGCGGCCGCAGGGGAACAGTTCTTC,CASSSAAAGEQFF,-,-,TRBJ2-1,TRBV5-1
TGTGCCAGCAGCTCGGGACAGACCTACTATGGCTACACCTTC,CASSSGQTYYGYTF,once,TRBD1,TRBJ1-2,TRBV9
TGTGCCAGCAACCTGGACAGGGGTTGGTACGGCTACACCTTC,CASNLDRGWYGYTF,-,TRBD1,TRBJ1-2,TRBV6-5
TGTGCCAGCAGTGGCGGCGGGGCTATTTACAATGAGCAGTTCTTC,CASSGGGAIYNEQFF,-,-,TRBJ2-1,TRBV28
TGTGCCAACTCCCAGGGACAGGGCTATGGCTACACCTTC,CANSQGQGYGYTF,-,TRBD1,TRBJ1-2,TRBV28
TGCGCCAGCAGCCAACCAGGGGGGACCTACAATGAGCAGTTCTTC,CASSQPGGTYNEQFF,once,-,TRBJ2-1,TRBV4-3
TGTGCCAGCTGCTTTGCGGGCGGGGGGGGAGATACGCAGTATTTT,CASCFAGGGGDTQYF,few,TRBD2,TRBJ2-3,TRBV7-6
TGTGCCAGTAGTGAACGGGGGGGCGGAAAAGGAGCTTTCTTT,CASSERGGGKGAFF,-,-,TRBJ1-1,TRBV2
TGTGCCATCAGTGAGGCAGGGGGCGATCGTGGAAACACCATATATTTT,CAISEAGGDRGNTIYF,-,TRBD1,TRBJ1-3,TRBV10-3
TGCAGTGCTAGTGCCGGGACAGGGGCGTGGACTGAAGCTTTCTTT,CSASAGTGAWTEAFF,-,TRBD1,TRBJ1-1,TRBV20-1
TGTGCCAGCAGCCAAGATACACAGGGGGCCGGCAATCAGCCCCAGCATTTT,CASSQDTQGAGNQPQHF,-,TRBD1,TRBJ1-5,TRBV3-1/TRBV3-2
TGTGCCAGCAGTTACCGGTCTAGCGGATACAATGAGCAGTTCTTC,CASSYRSSGYNEQFF,once,TRBD2,TRBJ2-1,TRBV6-6
TGTGCCAGCAGCTTCGATCTCAGGGACAATCAGCCCCAGCATTTT,CASSFDLRDNQPQHF,-,-,TRBJ1-5,TRBV7-2
TGTGCCAGCAGTTACGACAGGGTTAAAAACATTCAGTACTTC,CASSYDRVKNIQYF,-,TRBD1,TRBJ2-4,TRBV14
TGTGCCAGCAGGGTCGGGGGGGCTGCGAATGAAAAACTGTTTTTT,CASRVGGAANEKLFF,-,-,TRBJ1-4,TRBV28
TGTGCCAGCAGTTACGCGGAGGTGAACACTGAAGCTTTCTTT,CASSYAEVNTEAFF,-,-,TRBJ1-1,TRBV6-5
TGTGCCAGCAGATTCGGGGACTATGGCTACACCTTC,CASRFGDYGYTF,-,-,TRBJ1-2,TRBV6-5
TGTGCCAGCAGCCTAGGGGGAACTAATGAAAAACTGTTTTTT,CASSLGGTNEKLFF,-,-,TRBJ1-4,TRBV28
TGTGCCAGCAGCTTATTTGGGGGAGGAGAGACCCAGTACTTC,CASSLFGGGETQYF,-,-,TRBJ2-5,TRBV7-2